Shown below are 18 T cell receptor beta chains from a single sample sequenced in a study of early T cells in non-severe SARS-CoV-2 infection. From the 5' RACE reads, TCRdb called clonotypes with MiXCR, one entry per CDR3 protein. This sample yields 15,000 to 25,000 distinct CDR3 sequences, of which approximately 4.4% are seen a single time; about 7.2% belongs to the top ten. Sequencing was carried out using whole blood. The receptor source for this set is an adult who was a healthcare worker with PCR-confirmed SARS-CoV-2 infection or an uninfected control (not recorded which).

The table lists this clonotype with many counts. V usage is TRBV20-1 and J usage is TRBJ2-2, with 9 bases aligning to TRBD1. Germline CDR1 and CDR2: DFQATT and SNEGSKA (reference sequence). J lost 3 bases, V lost 3 bases, and 5 bases had no gene match. This CDR3 comprises 15 residues. The CDR3 nucleotides are TGCAGTGCTAGGGGGACAGGGCGGTACACCGGGGAGCTGTTTTTT. Its translation: CSARGTGRYTGELFF.

V usage is TRBV6-5 and J usage is TRBJ1-6, with a tentative D call TRBD1 (5 bases). The CDR3 has 15 amino acids. Trimming stripped 2 bases from V and 8 bases from J, with 13 bases between. Germline CDR1 reads MNHEY; CDR2 reads SVGAGI. In DNA form, the CDR3 reads TGTGCCAGCAGTTACGCAGGGTTTTCGGATTCACCCCTCCACTTT. Amino acid sequence: CASSYAGFSDSPLHF.

As to this clonotype: A much larger clone differs from this one at a single base, so this may be a read error. CDR3 protein: CASSKDPEAFF. CDR3 DNA sequence: TGTGCCAGCAGCAAGGACCCTGAAGCTTTCTTT. The genes are TRBV7-9 and TRBJ1-1, with D uncertain. CDR3 length: 11 residues. Trimming took off 5 bases at V and 6 bases at J, with 7 bases between the two ends. CDR1 is SEHNR and CDR2 is FQNEAQ in the germline V gene (reference sequence).

This clonotype was seen at least ten times. V usage is TRBV7-2 and J usage is TRBJ2-3, with a weak D call TRBD1 (6 bases). CDR1 SGHTA and CDR2 FQGNSA come from the germline V gene. The CDR3 is made up of 15 amino acids. With 1 base removed from V and 6 bases from J, the gap between germline ends came to 14 bases. The CDR3 region has the DNA TGTGCCAGCAGCTTAGATGGACAGCCCGGGGATACGCAGTATTTT. Protein sequence: CASSLDGQPGDTQYF.

This clonotype was seen at least ten times. The V and J genes are TRBV19 and TRBJ2-3, with a possible D match to TRBD2 (6 bases). Germline assignment: CDR1 LNHDA and CDR2 SQIVND (reference sequence). This CDR3 is 15 amino acids long. V gave up 5 bases and J gave up 5 bases, with 17 bases separating them. DNA for the CDR3: TGTGCCAGTAGTCCCCCCCGGGCGGGAAGAGATACGCAGTATTTT. This translates into CASSPPRAGRDTQYF.

This clonotype came up many times. V and J are TRBV7-7 and TRBJ2-7; 7 bases match TRBD1. The CDR3 covers 13 residues. Germline assignment: CDR1 SSHAT and CDR2 FNYEAQ (reference sequence). V shed 0 bases, J shed 4 bases, and the junction held 0 bases outside the gene matches. DNA for the CDR3: TGTGCCAGCAGCTTAGCGGGACAGTACGAGCAGTACTTC. Translated, it gives CASSLAGQYEQYF.

This clonotype has at least ten counts. J is TRBJ1-4 and V is TRBV18, with D unresolved. The CDR3 is 15 residues long. Germline CDR1 reads KGHSH; CDR2 reads LQKENI. V was shortened by 2 bases and J by 6 bases, with 13 bases between the two germline ends. This CDR3 reads CASSPSGGGDEKLFF. The CDR3 nucleotides read TGTGCCAGCTCACCATCTGGTGGAGGCGATGAAAAACTGTTTTTT.

The chain links TRBV12-3 or TRBV12-4 to TRBJ2-1, with TRBD2 matching 8 bases. Germline trimming cut 5 bases from V and 6 bases from J; bases unmatched to any gene: 9. The CDR3 consists of 15 residues. The CDR3 region is CASSPSKTSVNEQFF. CDR3 sequence (DNA): TGTGCCAGCAGTCCGTCGAAGACTAGCGTCAATGAGCAGTTCTTC.

This clonotype has a count of ten or more. The junction and the germline gene differ at one end; a read error may be behind it. This chain uses TRBV7-7 with TRBJ2-1; TRBD2 agrees at 10 bases. CDR1 and CDR2 (germline): SSHAT, FNYEAQ (reference sequence). CDR3 length: 15 amino acids. For the CDR3, the DNA is TGTGCTAGCAGGGAGGGGACTAGCGAGGACAATGAGCAGTTCTTC. It codes for CASREGTSEDNEQFF.

At least ten counts were recorded for this clonotype. The V gene is TRBV2, the J gene TRBJ1-5, with TRBD1 matching over 7 bases. The junction had 11 bases not matched to a gene; V was cut back by 6 bases and J by 0 bases. CDR1 and CDR2 from the germline V gene are SNHLY and FYNNEI. The CDR3 contains 17 residues. The CDR3 sequence: CASRYPGGMGSNQPQHF. CDR3 coding DNA: TGTGCCAGCAGATACCCAGGGGGTATGGGTAGCAATCAGCCCCAGCATTTT. The full variable domain, with the rest looked up from reference TRBV2 and TRBJ1-5, is EPEVTQTPSHQVTQMGQEVILRCVPISNHLYFYWYRQILGQKVEFLVSFYNNEISEKSEIFDDQFSVERPDGSNFTLKIRSTKLEDSAMYFCASRYPGGMGSNQPQHFGDGTRLSIL.

In its sample, this clonotype was seen many times. V usage is TRBV6-5 and J usage is TRBJ1-6, with TRBD1 matching over 9 bases. This CDR3 is built from 17 residues. Losses at the gene ends were 5 bases for V and 0 bases for J; bases not matched to a gene: 5. Germline CDR1 reads MNHEY; CDR2 reads SVGAGI. The CDR3 here is CASSPGTGSSYNSPLHF. The CDR3 DNA sequence: TGTGCCAGCAGTCCCGGGACAGGGAGCTCCTATAATTCACCCCTCCACTTT.

This clonotype was counted a few times. V and J are TRBV2 and TRBJ1-2; D is possibly TRBD1 (5 bases). The germline V gene has CDR1 SNHLY and CDR2 FYNNEI. The CDR3 covers 14 residues. Trimming took off 6 bases at V and 5 bases at J, with 16 bases between the two ends. CDR3 in DNA: TGTGCCAGCAGGCCCGACAGAGTAGATTATGGCTACACCTTC. This gives the protein CASRPDRVDYGYTF.

This clonotype is termed medium-sized (0.01 to 0.1%). The chain uses TRBV29-1 and TRBJ2-1; 8 bases match TRBD1. The J segment lost 2 bases and the V segment lost 3 bases, leaving 6 bases of the junction unmatched. The CDR3 totals 15 residues. Germline CDR1 SQVTM, CDR2 ANQGSEA. CDR3 DNA sequence: TGCAGCGTTGACCGCGCGACAGGGGCCTACAATGAGCAGTTCTTC. Amino acids: CSVDRATGAYNEQFF.

This clonotype was counted many times. The chain carries TRBV27 and TRBJ2-3; TRBD1 agrees at 9 bases. Unmatched junction bases numbered 12, after V lost 3 bases and J lost 2 bases. CDR1 is MNHEY and CDR2 is SMNVEV in the germline V gene (reference sequence). The CDR3 has 18 residues. The CDR3 protein is CASSFTATGGFLTDTQYF. For the CDR3, the DNA is TGTGCCAGCAGTTTCACAGCGACAGGGGGTTTTCTCACAGATACGCAGTATTTT.

This clonotype was found many times. This chain joins TRBV5-4 and TRBJ2-7; D possibly corresponds to TRBD1 (5 bases). CDR3 length: 13 residues. Germline V gene sequence: CDR1 SGHNT, CDR2 YYREEE (reference sequence). Trimming cost V 1 base and J 8 bases, with 13 bases left between them. CDR3 nucleotides: TGTGCCAGCAGCTTGCGGTACAGGCAGAAGCAGTACTTC. Its translation: CASSLRYRQKQYF.

In this sample, this clonotype turned up many times. The chain recombines TRBV5-1 with TRBJ2-3; D is unresolved. The CDR3 loop spans 14 amino acids. The V gene's germline CDR1 is SGHRS and CDR2 YFSETQ. V was pared by 1 base and J by 5 bases, with 11 bases between. The CDR3 region has the DNA TGCGCCAGCAGCTTGCCTTCATCTGGAGATACGCAGTATTTT. This translates into CASSLPSSGDTQYF.

This clonotype came up many times. The genes are TRBV12-3 or TRBV12-4 and TRBJ1-5; D possibly corresponds to TRBD1 (5 bases). V was cut by 10 bases and J by 5 bases, with 21 bases left in between. The CDR3 runs to 15 residues. In DNA form, the CDR3 reads TGTGCCACGGACAAATTCAGGGCTGGGGATCAGCCCCAGCATTTT. This gives the protein CATDKFRAGDQPQHF.

This clonotype has a count of ten or more. V is TRBV3-1 and J is TRBJ1-1; D ambiguous. The germline gives CDR1 LGHDT, CDR2 YNNKEL (reference sequence). V was pared by 3 bases and J by 0 bases, with 23 bases between. The CDR3 has 19 residues. CDR3 nucleotide sequence: TGTGCCAGCAGCCAGCTTATTGCGGACGGCCTCTCCATGAACACTGAAGCTTTCTTT. This codes for CASSQLIADGLSMNTEAFF.